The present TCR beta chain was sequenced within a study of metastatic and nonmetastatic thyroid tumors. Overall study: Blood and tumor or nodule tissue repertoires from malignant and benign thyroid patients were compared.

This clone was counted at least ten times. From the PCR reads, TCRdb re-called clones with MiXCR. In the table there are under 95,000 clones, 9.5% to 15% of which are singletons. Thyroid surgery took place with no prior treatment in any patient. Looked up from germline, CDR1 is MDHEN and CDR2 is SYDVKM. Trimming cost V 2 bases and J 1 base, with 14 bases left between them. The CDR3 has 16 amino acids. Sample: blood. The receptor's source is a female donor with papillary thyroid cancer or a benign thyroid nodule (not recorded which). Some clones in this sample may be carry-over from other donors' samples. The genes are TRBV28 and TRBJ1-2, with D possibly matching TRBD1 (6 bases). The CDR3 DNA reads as TGTGCCAGCAGTTTAAGGGTTGGGACAATTAACTATGGCTACACCTTC. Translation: CASSLRVGTINYGYTF.